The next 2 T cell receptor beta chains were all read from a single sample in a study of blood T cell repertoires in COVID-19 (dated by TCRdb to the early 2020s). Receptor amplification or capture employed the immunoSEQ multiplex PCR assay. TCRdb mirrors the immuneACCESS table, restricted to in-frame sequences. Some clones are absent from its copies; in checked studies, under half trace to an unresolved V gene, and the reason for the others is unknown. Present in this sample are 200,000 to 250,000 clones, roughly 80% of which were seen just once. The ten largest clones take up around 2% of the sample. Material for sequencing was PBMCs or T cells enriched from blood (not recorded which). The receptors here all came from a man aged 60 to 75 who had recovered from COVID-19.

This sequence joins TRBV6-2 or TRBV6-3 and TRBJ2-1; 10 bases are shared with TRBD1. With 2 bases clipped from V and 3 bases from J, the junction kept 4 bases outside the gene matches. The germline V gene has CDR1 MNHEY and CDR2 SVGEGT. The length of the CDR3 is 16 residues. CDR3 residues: CASSYPRTGGYNEQFF. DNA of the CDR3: TGTGCCAGCAGTTACCCCCGGACAGGGGGCTACAATGAGCAGTTCTTC.

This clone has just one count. The CDR3 loop is CASSQEGTGAFTDTQYF. CDR3 in DNA: TGCGCCAGCAGCCAAGAAGGGACAGGGGCTTTCACAGATACGCAGTATTTT. The genes are TRBV4-3 and TRBJ2-3; TRBD1 aligns across 10 bases. This CDR3 comprises 17 residues. J gave up 2 bases and V 0 bases, and 5 bases lay outside the gene matches. Germline V gene lookup returns CDR1 LGHNA and CDR2 YSLEER.